The text below deals with one TCR beta chain. The CDR3 is 11 amino acids. CDR1 and CDR2 from the germline V gene are MNHNY and SVGAGI (reference sequence). Trimming stripped 7 bases from V and 9 bases from J, with 10 bases between. Treatment given: 15 to 20 received Ad26.COV2.S at low or high dose, single or two shots; five or six received placebo; per-sample allocation not given. At day 63 after the first vaccine or placebo injection, samples were drawn. The vaccine antigen was prefusion-stabilized Wuhan SARS-CoV-2 spike. Assay used: immunoSEQ multiplex PCR; TCRdb lists only in-frame clones, some missing. The sample holds roughly 380,000 clones, around 86% seen once. This record comes from a study of Ad26.COV2.S vaccination and SARS-CoV-2 variants. For the study at large: Recipients of Ad26.COV2.S got it intramuscularly, once or twice 56 days apart.

J is TRBJ2-1 and V is TRBV6-6; D call uncertain. Sequences were derived from peripheral blood, sampled in a trial of Ad26.COV2.S vaccine versus placebo. This receptor was obtained from a person aged 18 to 59 who received the Ad26.COV2.S COVID-19 vaccine or a placebo. The CDR3 protein is CASTREGEQFF. The CDR3 DNA is TGTGCCAGCACCCGTGAAGGTGAGCAGTTCTTC.